A selection of T cell receptor beta chains follows, all from one sample in a study of shared clonotypes between healthy human individuals. The data were produced by immunoSEQ multiplex PCR, yet TCRdb's version contains in-frame clones alone and is incomplete. The sample records 530,000 or so clones, over 60% being singletons. The specimen sequenced was PBMCs. The receptors derive from a woman between 35 and 50 years old in good health. Some clones in this sample may be carry-over from other donors' samples. The CDR3 runs from the conserved cysteine through the conserved F or W. Each record gives: clone size, D gene, V gene, J gene, CDR3 DNA, CDR3 protein. A D gene is named only where the DNA matches it firmly. Where a row states a size, it is once, few, many or the class of an expanded clone; other rows omit it.

abundance: few
d_gene: TRBD2
v_gene: TRBV10-2
j_gene: TRBJ2-2
CDR3nt: TGCGCCAGCAGCCTTAGCGGGAGTTCCCCCGGGGAGCTGTTTTTT
CDR3aa: CASSLSGSSPGELFF

abundance: many
d_gene: TRBD2
v_gene: TRBV9
j_gene: TRBJ2-1
CDR3nt: TGTGCCAGCAGCGTGGGGACTAGGGTCTACAATGAGCAGTTCTTC
CDR3aa: CASSVGTRVYNEQFF

abundance: few
d_gene: TRBD1
v_gene: TRBV10-2
j_gene: TRBJ2-5
CDR3nt: TGCGCCAGCAGTAAACAGGGGCCGCAAGAGACCCAGTACTTC
CDR3aa: CASSKQGPQETQYF

abundance: .
d_gene: TRBD2
v_gene: TRBV9
j_gene: TRBJ2-7
CDR3nt: TGTGCCAGCAGCCCCAGGACTAGCGGAGGTAGCTCCTACGAGCAGTACTTC
CDR3aa: CASSPRTSGGSSYEQYF

abundance: many
d_gene: TRBD2
v_gene: TRBV6-1
j_gene: TRBJ2-1
CDR3nt: TGTGCCGGAGGACTAGCGGAGTACAATGAGCAGTTCTTC
CDR3aa: CAGGLAEYNEQFF

abundance: .
d_gene: .
v_gene: TRBV7-9
j_gene: TRBJ2-7
CDR3nt: TGTGCCAGCAGCCCAACCCGCCTTGGGGTGTCCTACGAGCAGTACTTC
CDR3aa: CASSPTRLGVSYEQYF

abundance: .
d_gene: TRBD1
v_gene: TRBV4-3
j_gene: TRBJ2-7
CDR3nt: TGCGCCAGCAGCCAGATGACAGGGGTTGTTCACGAGCAGTACTTC
CDR3aa: CASSQMTGVVHEQYF

abundance: .
d_gene: TRBD2
v_gene: TRBV10-2
j_gene: TRBJ2-1
CDR3nt: TGCGCCAGCACTCGGACTAGCGGGGGAGGGAATGAGCAGTTCTTC
CDR3aa: CASTRTSGGGNEQFF

abundance: few
d_gene: TRBD1
v_gene: TRBV5-1
j_gene: TRBJ2-4
CDR3nt: TGCGCCAGCAGCAAGGGACAGGCTGAGAACATTCAGTACTTC
CDR3aa: CASSKGQAENIQYF

abundance: .
d_gene: .
v_gene: TRBV30
j_gene: TRBJ1-1
CDR3nt: TGTGCCTGGAGTGTTCAGGGTTACACTGAAGCTTTCTTT
CDR3aa: CAWSVQGYTEAFF

abundance: .
d_gene: .
v_gene: TRBV29-1
j_gene: TRBJ2-2
CDR3nt: TGCAGCGGATTGGCCGGGACCGCCGACACCGGGGAGCTGTTTTTT
CDR3aa: CSGLAGTADTGELFF

abundance: .
d_gene: .
v_gene: TRBV5-1
j_gene: TRBJ2-1
CDR3nt: TGCGCCAGCAGCTTGGCTCCGCAATCCTCCTACAATGAGCAGTTCTTC
CDR3aa: CASSLAPQSSYNEQFF

abundance: .
d_gene: .
v_gene: TRBV29-1
j_gene: TRBJ2-7
CDR3nt: TGCAGCGGCGGGCGGATAAACGAGCAGTACTTC
CDR3aa: CSGGRINEQYF

abundance: .
d_gene: TRBD2
v_gene: TRBV27
j_gene: TRBJ2-7
CDR3nt: TGTGCCAGCAGTTTATCTTTAGCGGGAGTCTACGAGCAGTACTTC
CDR3aa: CASSLSLAGVYEQYF

abundance: .
d_gene: .
v_gene: TRBV4-2
j_gene: TRBJ1-1
CDR3nt: TGTGCCAGCAGCCAAGGAGGGACCCTGAGCACTGAAGCTTTCTTT
CDR3aa: CASSQGGTLSTEAFF

abundance: .
d_gene: .
v_gene: TRBV27
j_gene: TRBJ1-1
CDR3nt: TGTGCCAGCAGTTTAGAACCGGTGAACACTGAAGCTTTCTTT
CDR3aa: CASSLEPVNTEAFF

abundance: .
d_gene: .
v_gene: TRBV6-4
j_gene: TRBJ2-2
CDR3nt: TGTGCCAGCAGTGTCAGCTCCACCGGGGAGCTGTTTTTT
CDR3aa: CASSVSSTGELFF

abundance: .
d_gene: TRBD1
v_gene: TRBV7-9
j_gene: TRBJ1-1
CDR3nt: TGTGCCAGCAGCTTGATGCAGGGGGCAGAAGCTTTCTTT
CDR3aa: CASSLMQGAEAFF

abundance: .
d_gene: .
v_gene: TRBV19
j_gene: TRBJ2-7
CDR3nt: TGTGCCAGTAGTCAGACTATCGCCCCCTCCGAGCAGTACTTC
CDR3aa: CASSQTIAPSEQYF

abundance: few
d_gene: TRBD2
v_gene: TRBV14
j_gene: TRBJ2-1
CDR3nt: TGTGCCAGCAGCCCCCGTCTAGCGGGAGAGGGGAATGAGCAGTTCTTC
CDR3aa: CASSPRLAGEGNEQFF

abundance: .
d_gene: .
v_gene: TRBV2
j_gene: TRBJ1-4
CDR3nt: TGTGCCAGCAGTGAAAGAGCGGAGGCGGAGGCTAATGAAAAACTGTTTTTT
CDR3aa: CASSERAEAEANEKLFF

abundance: .
d_gene: TRBD1
v_gene: TRBV11-2
j_gene: TRBJ1-1
CDR3nt: TGTGCCAGCAGCCCAAACGGGCAGGGGGTCACTGAAGCTTTCTTT
CDR3aa: CASSPNGQGVTEAFF

abundance: .
d_gene: TRBD2
v_gene: TRBV7-3
j_gene: TRBJ2-1
CDR3nt: TGTGCCAGCAGCTTAAACCCAAGCGGGATTGATGAGCAGTTCTTC
CDR3aa: CASSLNPSGIDEQFF

abundance: .
d_gene: TRBD2
v_gene: TRBV28
j_gene: TRBJ2-3
CDR3nt: TGTGCCAGCAGCCTAGCGGGAGTCGGCACAGATACGCAGTATTTT
CDR3aa: CASSLAGVGTDTQYF

abundance: few
d_gene: .
v_gene: TRBV10-3
j_gene: TRBJ1-1
CDR3nt: TGTGCCATCAGGGGGAACACTGAAGCTTTCTTT
CDR3aa: CAIRGNTEAFF

abundance: .
d_gene: TRBD1
v_gene: TRBV14
j_gene: TRBJ2-7
CDR3nt: TGTGCCAGCAGCCGGACAGGGAACCACGAGCAGTACTTC
CDR3aa: CASSRTGNHEQYF